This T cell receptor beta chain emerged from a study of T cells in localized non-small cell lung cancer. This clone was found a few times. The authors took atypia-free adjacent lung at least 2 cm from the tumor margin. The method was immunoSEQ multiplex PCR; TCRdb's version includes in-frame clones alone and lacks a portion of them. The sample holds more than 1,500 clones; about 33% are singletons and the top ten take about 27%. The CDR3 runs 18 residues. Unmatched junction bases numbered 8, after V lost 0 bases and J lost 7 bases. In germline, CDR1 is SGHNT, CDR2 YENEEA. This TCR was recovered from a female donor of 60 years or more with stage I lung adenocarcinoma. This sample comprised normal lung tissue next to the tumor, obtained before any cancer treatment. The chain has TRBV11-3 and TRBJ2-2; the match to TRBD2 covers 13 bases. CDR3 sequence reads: CASSLDHWTSGSVGELFF. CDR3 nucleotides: TGTGCCAGCAGCTTAGATCATTGGACTAGCGGGAGTGTCGGGGAGCTGTTTTTT.